This TCR beta chain was sequenced in a study of blood T cell repertoires in COVID-19. CDR1 and CDR2 (germline): SGHNT, YENEEA. The CDR3 contains 13 residues. The V end lost 4 bases, the J end lost 5 bases, and 11 bases lay between the germline ends. Clones were sequenced by immunoSEQ multiplex PCR, and TCRdb holds only the in-frame ones, with some missing. This table holds about 190,000 clones, nearly 90% found once. Sequenced input: peripheral blood. This rearrangement joins TRBV11-3 to TRBJ2-5; no definite D call. This receptor was identified in a man in his fifties or sixties with acute or convalescent COVID-19. The CDR3: CASSSRGEETQYF. In nucleotides, the CDR3 is TGTGCCAGCAGCTCAAGAGGAGAGGAGACCCAGTACTTC.